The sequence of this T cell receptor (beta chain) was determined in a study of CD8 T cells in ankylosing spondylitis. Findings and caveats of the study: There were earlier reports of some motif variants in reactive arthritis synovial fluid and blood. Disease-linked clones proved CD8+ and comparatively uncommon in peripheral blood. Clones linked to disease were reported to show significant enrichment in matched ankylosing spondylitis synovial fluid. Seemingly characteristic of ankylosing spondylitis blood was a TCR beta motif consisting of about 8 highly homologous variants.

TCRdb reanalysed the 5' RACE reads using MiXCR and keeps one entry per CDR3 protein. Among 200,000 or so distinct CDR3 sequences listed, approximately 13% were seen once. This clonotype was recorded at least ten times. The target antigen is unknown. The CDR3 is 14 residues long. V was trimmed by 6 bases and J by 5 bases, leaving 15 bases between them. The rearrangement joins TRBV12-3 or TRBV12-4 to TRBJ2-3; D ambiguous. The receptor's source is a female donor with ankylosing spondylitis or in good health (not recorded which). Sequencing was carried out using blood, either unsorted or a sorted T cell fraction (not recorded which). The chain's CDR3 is CASSPYPVGDTQYF. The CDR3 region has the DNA TGTGCCAGCAGCCCCTACCCCGTTGGAGATACGCAGTATTTT.